This T cell receptor (beta chain) was captured in a study of CD8 T cells in Susac syndrome. Overall study findings and caveats: The study admitted that it had a relatively small number of individuals in its TCR sequencing and HLA analysis.

This clonotype occurred once. Its antigen remains unknown. CDR1 and CDR2 (germline): SQVTM, ANQGSEA. CDR3 length: 10 amino acids. Trimming took 6 bases from V and 8 from J, leaving 8 bases between them. TEMRA cells were FACS-enriched and CD8+ and CD4+ T cells negatively isolated. Random hexamers primed reverse transcription of 0.5 to 1 ug RNA. The amplification used immunoSEQ multiplex PCR on TCR beta CDR3; it spanned 54 Vbeta and 13 Jbeta. TCRdb recomputed calls from the immunoSEQ multiplex PCR reads with MiXCR, one row per CDR3 protein. This sample has 130,000 or so distinct CDR3 sequences, with 75% to 90% found just once.

The source of this sequence is a human donor with multiple sclerosis. The rearrangement links TRBV29-1 to TRBJ2-1; possible D gene TRBD1, 6 bases. The sequenced sample was CD8+ T cells from PBMCs. The CDR3 reads CSVQGYEQFF. CDR3 nucleotides: TGCAGCGTACAGGGCTATGAGCAGTTCTTC.